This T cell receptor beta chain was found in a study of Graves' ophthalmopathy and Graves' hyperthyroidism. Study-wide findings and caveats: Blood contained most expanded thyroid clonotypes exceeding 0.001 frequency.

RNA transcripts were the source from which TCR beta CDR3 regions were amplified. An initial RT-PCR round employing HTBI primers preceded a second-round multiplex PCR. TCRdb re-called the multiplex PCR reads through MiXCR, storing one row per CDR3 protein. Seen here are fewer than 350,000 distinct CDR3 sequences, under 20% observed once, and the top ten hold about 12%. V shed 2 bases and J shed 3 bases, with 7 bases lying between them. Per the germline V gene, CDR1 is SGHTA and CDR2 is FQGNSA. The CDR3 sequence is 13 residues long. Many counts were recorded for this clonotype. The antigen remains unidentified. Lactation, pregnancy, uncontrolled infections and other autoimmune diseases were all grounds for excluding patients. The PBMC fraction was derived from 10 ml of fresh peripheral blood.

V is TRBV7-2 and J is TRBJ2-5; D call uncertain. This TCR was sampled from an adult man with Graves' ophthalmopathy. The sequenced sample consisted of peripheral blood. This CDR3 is CASSLMVEETQYF. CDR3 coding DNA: TGTGCCAGCAGCTTAATGGTCGAAGAGACCCAGTACTTC. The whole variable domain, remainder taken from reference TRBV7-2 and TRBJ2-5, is GAGVSQSPSNKVTEKGKDVELRCDPISGHTALYWYRQSLGQGLEFLIYFQGNSAPDKSGLPSDRFSAERTGGSVSTLTIQRTQQEDSAVYLCASSLMVEETQYFGPGTRLLVL.